The 26 T cell receptor beta chains given below trace back to one sample, sequenced in a study of cytomegalovirus exposure and HLA in healthy donors. Amplification used 60 Vbeta primers and 13 Jbeta primers. Only in-frame clones appear in the TCRdb table, and some are missing; sequencing was by immunoSEQ multiplex PCR. The sample holds about 60,000 clones, 77% seen once. Sequencing was carried out using PBMCs. The receptors come from a female donor in good health and CMV-seronegative.

This rearrangement joins TRBV30 to TRBJ2-7; weak D call: TRBD2 (5 bases). The CDR3 contains 14 residues. The V and J ends lost 2 bases and 4 bases respectively, with 15 bases between them. Germline loops: CDR1 GTSNPN, CDR2 SVGIG (reference sequence). This chain's CDR3 is CAWSTTRLGYEQYF. The CDR3 DNA follows: TGTGCCTGGAGTACTACTAGATTAGGGTACGAGCAGTACTTC.

The CDR3 DNA follows: TGTGCCAGCAGCCCGAGGCCGTTGAAGCGGGAGGGCCTGGGTGAGCAGTTCTTC. Amino acids: CASSPRPLKREGLGEQFF. The chain joins TRBV7-8 to TRBJ2-1; 10 bases map to TRBD2. The V gene end was trimmed by 5 bases and the J gene end by 9 bases; junction bases not matched to a gene: 19. The germline V gene has CDR1 SGHVS and CDR2 FQNEAQ. This CDR3 contains 18 residues.

The rearrangement uses TRBV6-1 and TRBJ2-5; 10 positions agree with TRBD1. The germline CDR1 and CDR2 sequences are MNHNS and SASEGT. CDR3 length: 14 amino acids. With V trimmed by 6 bases and J by 5 bases, 6 bases remained unmatched. In nucleotides, the CDR3 is TGTGCCAGCAGGGGGACAGGGGCAGGCGAGACCCAGTACTTC. Protein sequence: CASRGTGAGETQYF.

This clone was recorded once. The chain links TRBV7-9 to TRBJ2-7; maybe TRBD1 (7 bases). Germline-derived CDR1 and CDR2 are SEHNR and FQNEAQ (reference sequence). Trimming took off 4 bases at V and 5 bases at J, with 15 bases between the two ends. This CDR3 contains 14 residues. The CDR3 reads CASSSGGTVNEQYF. CDR3 DNA: TGTGCCAGCAGCTCCGGCGGGACAGTCAACGAGCAGTACTTC. Looking up the rest from reference TRBV7-9 and TRBJ2-7 gives the full variable domain: DTGVSQNPRHKITKRGQNVTFRCDPISEHNRLYWYRQTLGQGPEFLTYFQNEAQLEKSRLLSDRFSAERPKGSFSTLEIQRTEQGDSAMYLCASSSGGTVNEQYFGPGTRLTVT.

DNA for the CDR3: TGTGCCAGCCCCCCCGGGACAGGGGGCGCGGCTAACTATGGCTACACCTTC. Translated: CASPPGTGGAANYGYTF. The chain combines TRBV6-4 with TRBJ1-2; 12 nucleotides align to TRBD1. This CDR3 contains 17 residues. With 8 bases clipped from V and 0 bases from J, the junction kept 10 bases outside the gene matches. From germline, CDR1 is MRHNA and CDR2 SNTAGT.

The chain couples TRBV6-1 to TRBJ1-2; 9 positions agree with TRBD1. The CDR3 runs to 14 residues. Germline CDR1 reads MNHNS; CDR2 reads SASEGT. V trimming: 8 bases; J trimming: 2 bases; junction bases outside the gene matches: 6. CDR3 DNA sequence: TGTGCCAGCCGCTTAGGGACAGGGAACTATGGCTACACCTTC. Protein sequence: CASRLGTGNYGYTF.

The DNA for the CDR3 is TGCGCCAGCCCCGCCGGGGGGCATAATTCACCCCTCCACTTT. Protein sequence: CASPAGGHNSPLHF. The rearrangement links TRBV5-1 to TRBJ1-6; a possible D gene is TRBD1 (6 bases). The CDR3 spans 14 residues. V lost 7 bases to trimming and J lost 5 bases, with 13 bases between them. The germline V gene encodes CDR1 SGHRS and CDR2 YFSETQ. Drawing the rest from reference TRBV5-1 and TRBJ1-6, the complete variable domain is KAGVTQTPRYLIKTRGQQVTLSCSPISGHRSVSWYQQTPGQGLQFLFEYFSETQRNKGNFPGRFSGRQFSNSRSEMNVSTLELGDSALYLCASPAGGHNSPLHFGNGTRLTVT.

The chain combines TRBV27 with TRBJ2-1, with TRBD1 matching over 9 bases. CDR3 size: 13 residues. CDR1 and CDR2 from the germline V gene are MNHEY and SMNVEV (reference sequence). Germline trimming cut 8 bases from V and 5 bases from J; bases unmatched to any gene: 4. The CDR3 coding sequence is TGTGCCAGCTCCCGGGACAGGGACAATGAGCAGTTCTTC. The encoded protein is CASSRDRDNEQFF.

This clone has just a few counts. This sequence joins TRBV7-3 and TRBJ2-5, with TRBD2 identical over 15 bases. Looked up from germline, CDR1 is SGHTA and CDR2 is FQGTGA. V shed 5 bases, J shed 3 bases, and the junction held 7 bases outside the gene matches. This CDR3 region has 17 residues. CDR3 residues: CASSTGLAGGGEETQYF. In nucleotides, the CDR3 is TGTGCCAGCAGCACGGGACTAGCGGGAGGAGGAGAAGAGACCCAGTACTTC.

This clone has a handful of counts. This chain joins TRBV2 and TRBJ2-5; D is unresolved. The J call is uncertain, as TRBJ2-7 better fits the DNA end. This CDR3 is built from 12 residues. The germline gives CDR1 SNHLY, CDR2 FYNNEI. The chain's CDR3 is CASSETGYEQYF. CDR3 bases: TGTGCCAGCAGTGAAACTGGTTACGAGCAGTACTTC.

The chain combines TRBV5-1 with TRBJ2-1, with a possible D match to TRBD2 (5 bases). Between the trimmed V and J ends, which lost 3 bases and 8 bases, there was a span of 18 bases. The CDR3 contains 15 residues. The germline V gene has CDR1 SGHRS and CDR2 YFSETQ. The CDR3 DNA sequence: TGCGCCAGCAGCTCAGGACGCGGGCAGAACGATGAGCAGTTCTTC. Encoded protein: CASSSGRGQNDEQFF.

The V call is TRBV28, the J call TRBJ1-2, with 7 bases that match TRBD1. V shed 3 bases, J shed 5 bases, and the junction held 6 bases outside the gene matches. CDR3 length: 14 amino acids. Germline CDR1 is MDHEN and CDR2 is SYDVKM. CDR3 sequence reads: CASSFEGRGYGYTF. The CDR3 nucleotides read TGTGCCAGCAGTTTCGAGGGCAGGGGGTATGGCTACACCTTC.

This chain connects TRBV10-3 to TRBJ2-7; 10 positions agree with TRBD1. CDR3 length: 16 amino acids. J lost 1 base, V lost 0 bases, and 3 bases had no gene match. Germline CDR1 ENHRY, CDR2 SYGVKD. CDR3 in amino acids: CAISESAGQGSYEQYF. The CDR3 DNA reads as TGTGCCATCAGTGAGTCAGCGGGACAGGGGTCCTACGAGCAGTACTTC.

The CDR3 region has the DNA TGTGCCAGCAGCAAACGGGGGGCCCAATGTTCCTACGAGCAGTACTTC. Translation gives CASSKRGAQCSYEQYF. The chain links TRBV21-1 to TRBJ2-7; TRBD2 is the table's D call, not checked against the DNA. TRBV21-1 represents a pseudogene. CDR3 size: 16 residues.

This clone occurred a few times. This chain uses TRBV6-4 with TRBJ1-6; tentative D call: TRBD1 (5 bases). V shed 3 bases and J shed 2 bases, with 5 bases lying between them. CDR3 size: 14 residues. Germline CDR1 is MRHNA and CDR2 is SNTAGT. The chain's CDR3 is CASSEQAYNSPLHF. The DNA for the CDR3 is TGTGCCAGCAGTGAACAGGCCTATAATTCACCCCTCCACTTT.

The genes are TRBV19 and TRBJ1-3; TRBD1 agrees at 7 bases. The trim removed 5 bases at V and 3 bases at J, leaving 4 bases unmatched. The CDR3 spans 14 residues. Germline V gene data show CDR1 as LNHDA and CDR2 as SQIVND (reference sequence). The CDR3 bases are TGTGCCAGTAGTCCGACAGGGCTTGGAAACACCATATATTTT. Translation: CASSPTGLGNTIYF.

The rearrangement links TRBV6-6 to TRBJ1-1; no firm D call. The V end lost 5 bases, the J end lost 4 bases, and 5 bases lay between the germline ends. CDR3 length: 11 residues. CDR1 is MNHNY and CDR2 is SVGAGI in the germline V gene (reference sequence). CDR3 protein: CASSPTTEAFF. CDR3 nucleotides: TGTGCCAGCAGTCCTACCACTGAAGCTTTCTTT.

The chain recombines TRBV4-2 with TRBJ2-7, with 12 bases fitting TRBD2. The length of the CDR3 is 16 residues. V shed 1 base and J 1 base; nucleotides not matched to a gene: 2. In germline, CDR1 is LGHNA, CDR2 YNFKEQ. CDR3 coding DNA: TGTGCCAGCAGCCAAGCCGGGACTAGCGGGTCCTACGAGCAGTACTTC. It specifies CASSQAGTSGSYEQYF.

The rearrangement uses TRBV5-1 and TRBJ1-2; 7 nucleotides align to TRBD1. V gave up 0 bases and J gave up 4 bases; unmatched junction bases: 6. Germline-derived CDR1 and CDR2 are SGHRS and YFSETQ. There are 15 residues in the CDR3. The CDR3: CASSLAAGQAYGYTF. The CDR3 region has the DNA TGCGCCAGCAGCTTGGCCGCAGGACAGGCCTATGGCTACACCTTC.

V and J are TRBV5-1 and TRBJ2-7; D is possibly TRBD2 (5 bases). The CDR3 loop spans 14 amino acids. Germline V CDR1 and CDR2: SGHRS, YFSETQ. V lost 0 bases and J lost 6, with 13 bases in between. CDR3 nucleotides: TGCGCCAGCAGCTTGGGGCGGGTAACCTCCGAGCAGTACTTC. It codes for CASSLGRVTSEQYF.

The CDR3 loop reads CASSFAPGQGTAGELFF. CDR3 DNA sequence: TGCGCCAGCAGCTTCGCTCCGGGACAGGGGACGGCCGGGGAGCTGTTTTTT. V and J are TRBV5-1 and TRBJ2-2, with 10 bases fitting TRBD1. Germline-derived CDR1 and CDR2 are SGHRS and YFSETQ. The CDR3 is 17 amino acids. Germline trimming cut 2 bases from V and 6 bases from J; bases unmatched to any gene: 10.

V usage is TRBV4-2 and J usage is TRBJ2-5, with D tentatively TRBD2 (6 bases). The better agreement between TRBJ2-7 and the DNA end casts doubt on the J call. CDR1 is LGHNA and CDR2 is YNFKEQ in the germline V gene. The CDR3 length is 15 residues. CDR3 in amino acids: CASSQDRLATDEQYF. The CDR3 nucleotides read TGTGCCAGCAGCCAAGATAGGCTAGCGACGGACGAGCAGTACTTC.

The rearrangement uses TRBV5-3 and TRBJ1-6; TRBD1 aligns across 10 bases. TRBV5-3 belongs to the ORF category, with a function that is uncertain. This CDR3 comprises 16 residues. J lost 5 bases, V lost 4 bases, and 6 bases had no gene match. The CDR3, as DNA: TGTGCCAGAAGCCCCCGACAGGGGGCCCATAATTCACCCCTCCACTTT. Amino acid sequence: CARSPRQGAHNSPLHF.

The chain is built from TRBV19 and TRBJ2-6; 8 nucleotides match TRBD2. After removal of 4 bases from V and 0 bases from J, the junction contained 5 bases not matched to a gene. CDR1 is LNHDA and CDR2 is SQIVND in the germline V gene (reference sequence). CDR3 length equals 17 residues. The CDR3 DNA reads TGTGCCAGTAGTAGAGCGGGGGCCTACTCTGGGGCCAACGTCCTGACTTTC. Translation gives CASSRAGAYSGANVLTF.

CDR3 sequence (DNA): TGTGCCAGTAGTATGGGGCAGGCCGGAGCAAGGGCTTTCTTT. Protein product: CASSMGQAGARAFF. The chain couples TRBV19 to TRBJ1-1; D is perhaps TRBD1 (5 bases). The CDR3 runs 14 residues. The V gene lost 3 bases and the J gene lost 11 bases, with 19 bases spanning the gap. Germline CDR1 LNHDA, CDR2 SQIVND (reference sequence).

The chain combines TRBV7-9 with TRBJ1-4; 10 nucleotides line up with TRBD1. The CDR3 is 16 amino acids. Germline loops: CDR1 SEHNR, CDR2 FQNEAQ (reference sequence). The trim removed 5 bases at V and 3 bases at J, leaving 6 bases unmatched. CDR3 in amino acids: CASSPTGTGANEKLFF. CDR3 in DNA: TGTGCCAGCAGCCCGACCGGGACAGGGGCTAATGAAAAACTGTTTTTT.